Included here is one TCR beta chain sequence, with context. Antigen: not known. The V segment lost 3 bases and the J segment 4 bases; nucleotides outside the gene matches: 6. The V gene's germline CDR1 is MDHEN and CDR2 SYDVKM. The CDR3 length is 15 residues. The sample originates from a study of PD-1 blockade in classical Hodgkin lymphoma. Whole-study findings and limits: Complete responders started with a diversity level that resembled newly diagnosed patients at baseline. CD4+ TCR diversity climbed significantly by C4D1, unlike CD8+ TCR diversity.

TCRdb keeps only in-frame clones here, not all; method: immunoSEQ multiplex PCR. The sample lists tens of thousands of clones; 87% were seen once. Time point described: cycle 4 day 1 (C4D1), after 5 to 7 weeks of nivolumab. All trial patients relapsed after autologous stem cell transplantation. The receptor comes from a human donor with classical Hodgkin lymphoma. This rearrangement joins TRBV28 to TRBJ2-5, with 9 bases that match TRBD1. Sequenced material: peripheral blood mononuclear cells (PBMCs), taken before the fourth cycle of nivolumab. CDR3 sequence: CASSFPQGAGETQYF. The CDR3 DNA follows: TGTGCCAGCAGTTTCCCACAGGGGGCAGGAGAGACCCAGTACTTC.